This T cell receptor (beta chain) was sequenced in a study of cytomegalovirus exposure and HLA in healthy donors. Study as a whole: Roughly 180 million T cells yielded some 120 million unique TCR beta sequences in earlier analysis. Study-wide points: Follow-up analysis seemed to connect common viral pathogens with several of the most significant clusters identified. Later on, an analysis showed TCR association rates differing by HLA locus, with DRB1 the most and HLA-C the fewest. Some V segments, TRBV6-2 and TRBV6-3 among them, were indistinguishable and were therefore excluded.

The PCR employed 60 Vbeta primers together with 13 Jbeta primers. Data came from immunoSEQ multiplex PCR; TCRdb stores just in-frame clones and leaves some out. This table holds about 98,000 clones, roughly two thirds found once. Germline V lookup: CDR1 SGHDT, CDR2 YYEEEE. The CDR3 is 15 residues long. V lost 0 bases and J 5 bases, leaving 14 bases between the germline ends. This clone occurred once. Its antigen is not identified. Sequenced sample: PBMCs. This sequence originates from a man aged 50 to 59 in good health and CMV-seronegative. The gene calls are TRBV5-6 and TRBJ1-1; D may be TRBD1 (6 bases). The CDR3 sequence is CASSLAKTRGTEAFF. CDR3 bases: TGTGCCAGCAGCTTGGCCAAGACGAGGGGGACTGAAGCTTTCTTT.